The 3 T cell receptor beta chains given below trace back to one sample, sequenced in a study of vaccination effects on CD4 cells after COVID-19. These receptors' antigens are unknown. Assay: immunoSEQ multiplex PCR; the TCRdb copy retains only in-frame clones and omits some. The sample consists of roughly 30,000 clones, under 85% of them appearing once. Under the ViraFEST assay, PBMC were stimulated with viral peptide pools so that antigen-specific CD4+ T cells expanded. Sequencing was performed afterwards. The culture ran for approximately 10 days, and then CD4+ T cells were isolated. Sometime from March through December 2020, the person acquired a SARS-CoV-2 infection that PCR confirmed. Sequenced here: CD4+ T cells from PBMCs cultured with a peptide pool, sampled before COVID-19 vaccination. These receptors came from a human donor who had a prior SARS-CoV-2 infection.

This clone was seen just once. This chain links TRBV4-2 with TRBJ2-3; D may be TRBD2 (7 bases). Trimming removed 2 bases from V and 4 bases from J, with 19 bases in between. Germline values: CDR1 LGHNA, CDR2 YNFKEQ. The CDR3 has 17 residues. The CDR3: CASSQSLSGGGADTQYF. The CDR3 coding sequence is TGTGCCAGCAGCCAAAGTTTGTCGGGGGGCGGAGCAGATACGCAGTATTTT.

The DNA of the CDR3 is TGTGCCAGCAGCGTAGGAGTTAGCGGGGTGTGGAGTCACGAGCAGTACTTC. Its translation: CASSVGVSGVWSHEQYF. The chain recombines TRBV9 with TRBJ2-7; 8 bases map to TRBD2. The germline gives CDR1 SGDLS, CDR2 YYNGEE. The CDR3 length is 17 residues. With V trimmed by 0 bases and J by 5 bases, 13 bases remained unmatched.

The chain has TRBV3-1 (or the pseudogene TRBV3-2) and TRBJ2-2, with TRBD1 identical over 8 bases. Germline V gene data show CDR1 as LGHDT and CDR2 as YNNKEL (reference sequence). The CDR3 is 16 residues long. The V segment lost 6 bases and the J segment 1 base; nucleotides outside the gene matches: 7. CDR3 in DNA: TGTGCCAGCAGGAACACAGGGGGGTGGAACACCGGGGAGCTGTTTTTT. This translates into CASRNTGGWNTGELFF.